The clone carrying this T cell receptor beta chain was counted only a few times. The purity of all sorted populations exceeded 95%. The germline CDR1 and CDR2 sequences are SGHAT and FQDESV (reference sequence). Trimming took off 5 bases at V and 7 bases at J, with 15 bases between the two ends. The CDR3 has 14 amino acids. The data belong to a study of beta chain features in type 1 diabetes. Sequenced material consisted of expressed TCRB transcripts (all of the isolated RNA was reverse transcribed). The method was immunoSEQ multiplex PCR; TCRdb's version includes in-frame clones alone and lacks a portion of them. Found here are about 350,000 clones, about 19% of them singletons; the top ten hold under 0.055%.

The receptor comes from a young woman in good health. This rearrangement joins TRBV11-1 to TRBJ1-5, with D perhaps matching TRBD1 (6 bases). The sequenced sample was naive CD4+ T cells from blood. The CDR3 nucleotides are TGTGCCAGCAGCACCCGACAGGTATCACAGCCCCAGCATTTT. It specifies CASSTRQVSQPQHF. The full variable domain, rest sourced from reference TRBV11-1 and TRBJ1-5, is EAEVAQSPRYKITEKSQAVAFWCDPISGHATLYWYRQILGQGPELLVQFQDESVVDDSQLPKDRFSAERLKGVDSTLKIQPAELGDSAMYLCASSTRQVSQPQHFGDGTRLSIL.